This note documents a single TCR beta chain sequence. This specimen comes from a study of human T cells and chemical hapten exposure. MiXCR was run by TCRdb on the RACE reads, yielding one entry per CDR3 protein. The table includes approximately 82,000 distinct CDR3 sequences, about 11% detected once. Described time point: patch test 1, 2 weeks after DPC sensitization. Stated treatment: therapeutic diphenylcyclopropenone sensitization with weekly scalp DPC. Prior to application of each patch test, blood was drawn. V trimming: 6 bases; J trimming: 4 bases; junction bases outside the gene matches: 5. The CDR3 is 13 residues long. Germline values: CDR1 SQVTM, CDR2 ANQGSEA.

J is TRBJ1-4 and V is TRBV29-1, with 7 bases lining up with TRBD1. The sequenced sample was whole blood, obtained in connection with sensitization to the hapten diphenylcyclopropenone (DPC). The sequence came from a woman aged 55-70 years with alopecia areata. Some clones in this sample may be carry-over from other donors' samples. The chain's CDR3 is CSVRTGRNEKLFF. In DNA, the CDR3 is TGCAGCGTACGGACAGGCCGTAATGAAAAACTGTTTTTT.